Sequencing of this TCR beta chain was carried out in a study of T cells in women clearing cervical HPV infection. The germline gives CDR1 SGHDN, CDR2 FVKESK. This CDR3 is 16 amino acids long. J lost 7 bases, V lost 3 bases, and 8 bases had no gene match. In the case of this clone: The read falls 3 residues short of the CDR3 end, and the missing part is taken from the germline J gene.

This table comes from immunoSEQ multiplex PCR, and its TCRdb copy is limited to in-frame clones, with some not included. This repertoire includes 20,000 to 25,000 clones. The source is a woman between 18 and 75 years old with a cervical HPV16 infection that either progressed to CIN3+ or cleared (not recorded which). What was sequenced was blood buffy coat. The chain joins TRBV14 to TRBJ2-1; 11 nucleotides line up with TRBD2. The CDR3 sequence is CASSHLAGGPKNEQFF. The part of the CDR3 DNA that was read is TGTGCCAGCAGCCACTTAGCGGGAGGGCCTAAGAATGAG.